One and the same sample provided the 21 T cell receptor beta chains below, sequenced in a study of T cells in Graves' hyperthyroidism and ophthalmopathy. Amplification yielded TCR beta CDR3 regions, with RNA transcripts as the source. The HTBI primer set was used in a first-round RT-PCR of the TCR CDR3. TCRdb independently ran MiXCR on the multiplex PCR reads; one entry per CDR3 protein. The table includes approximately 640,000 distinct CDR3 sequences, roughly 16% detected once. Sequences were obtained from blood. The receptors were gathered from a woman aged 30 to 39 with Graves' hyperthyroidism.

The sample holds many counts of this clonotype. The gene calls are TRBV6-5 and TRBJ1-2; D not certain. CDR3 length: 17 residues. CDR1 MNHEY and CDR2 SVGAGI come from the germline V gene. Trimming took off 0 bases at V and 0 bases at J, with 14 bases between the two ends. This CDR3 is CASSYSKVASTNYGYTF. The CDR3 nucleotides read TGTGCCAGCAGTTACTCGAAGGTGGCCAGCACTAACTATGGCTACACCTTC.

In its sample, this clonotype was seen many times. This rearrangement joins TRBV12-3 or TRBV12-4 to TRBJ2-5, with 11 bases lining up with TRBD1. The V gene end was trimmed by 6 bases and the J gene end by 3 bases; junction bases not matched to a gene: 6. This CDR3 has 15 residues. The CDR3 spells CASSLTGQGEETQYF. In DNA, the CDR3 is TGTGCCAGCAGCCTAACGGGACAGGGGGAAGAGACCCAGTACTTC.

This clonotype was picked up a small number of times. V usage is TRBV2 and J usage is TRBJ2-7; perhaps TRBD1 as D (6 bases). CDR3 size: 11 residues. CDR1 is SNHLY, CDR2 FYNNEI, per germline. Trimming stripped 5 bases from V and 7 bases from J, with 9 bases between. CDR3 in amino acids: CASSTRGEQYF. In DNA form, the CDR3 reads TGTGCCAGCAGTACTAGGGGGGAGCAGTACTTC.

This clonotype was recorded many times. This chain joins TRBV11-1 and TRBJ2-1, with TRBD1 matching 8 bases. CDR1 SGHAT and CDR2 FQDESV come from the germline V gene (reference sequence). Trimming cost V 1 base and J 7 bases; bases outside gene matches: 6. CDR3 length: 15 residues. The CDR3 sequence is CASSLGHRGANEQFF. The CDR3 region has the DNA TGTGCCAGCAGCTTAGGCCACAGGGGGGCGAATGAGCAGTTCTTC.

The sample holds many counts of this clonotype. This chain connects TRBV30 to TRBJ2-1, with TRBD1 as a possible D gene (5 bases). The V and J ends lost 0 bases and 7 bases respectively, with 16 bases between them. The CDR3 is 15 amino acids. Germline loops: CDR1 GTSNPN, CDR2 SVGIG (reference sequence). CDR3 coding DNA: TGTGCCTGGAGTGTACCCAGGGTGGGTAGGAATGAGCAGTTCTTC. It translates to CAWSVPRVGRNEQFF.

This clonotype was detected many times. This chain connects TRBV19 to TRBJ1-1, with no clear D. This CDR3 has 13 residues. Germline V gives CDR1 LNHDA, CDR2 SQIVND (reference sequence). Between the trimmed V and J ends, which lost 3 bases and 1 base, there was a span of 6 bases. CDR3 sequence: CASSMTENTEAFF. CDR3 coding DNA: TGTGCCAGTAGTATGACGGAGAACACTGAAGCTTTCTTT.

V and J are TRBV19 and TRBJ2-6; 7 nucleotides align to TRBD1. CDR3 length: 19 amino acids. The V gene end was trimmed by 4 bases and the J gene end by 0 bases; junction bases not matched to a gene: 12. Germline V gene lookup returns CDR1 LNHDA and CDR2 SQIVND (reference sequence). The CDR3 DNA sequence: TGTGCCAGTAGTACCTCCGACAGGGACCCCGACTCTGGGGCCAACGTCCTGACTTTC. Amino acid sequence: CASSTSDRDPDSGANVLTF.

Comment on this clonotype: A read error may produce the germline difference seen at one junction end. The chain links TRBV7-9 to TRBJ2-6; possible D gene TRBD1, 5 bases. Germline CDR1 SEHNR, CDR2 FQNEAQ (reference sequence). There are 13 residues in the CDR3. CDR3 nucleotides: TGTGCCAACGACAGCTCTGGGGCCAACGTCCTGACCTTC. It yields the protein CANDSSGANVLTF.

The gene calls are TRBV6-1 and TRBJ2-5; 12 bases agree with TRBD2. Germline V CDR1 and CDR2: MNHNS, SASEGT. CDR3 length: 19 amino acids. The V and J ends lost 2 bases and 4 bases, in that order; junction bases with no gene match: 14. The CDR3 sequence is CASSEKHRLAGVSGETQYF. The CDR3 DNA sequence: TGTGCCAGCAGTGAAAAACACCGACTAGCGGGAGTATCGGGAGAGACCCAGTACTTC.

The V gene is TRBV28, the J gene TRBJ1-2; D might be TRBD1 (5 bases). The CDR3 length is 15 residues. Trimming removed 5 bases from V and 2 bases from J, with 15 bases in between. Germline V gives CDR1 MDHEN, CDR2 SYDVKM. The CDR3 nucleotides read TGTGCCAGCAGTCCTCCGGGACCACTCAACTATGGCTACACCTTC. Its protein product is CASSPPGPLNYGYTF.

V gene TRBV4-2 combines with J gene TRBJ2-7, with 10 bases lining up with TRBD2. CDR1 is LGHNA and CDR2 is YNFKEQ in the germline V gene. Unmatched junction bases numbered 10, after V lost 0 bases and J lost 5 bases. This CDR3 is built from 17 residues. CDR3 amino acids: CASSQDPESSGSHEQYF. The CDR3 region has the DNA TGTGCCAGCAGCCAAGATCCAGAATCTAGCGGGAGTCACGAGCAGTACTTC.

This chain connects TRBV5-8 to TRBJ2-6; unclear D gene. CDR1 is SGHTS, CDR2 YDEGEE, per germline. V lost 2 bases and J 0 bases, leaving 9 bases between the germline ends. This CDR3 is built from 16 residues. The CDR3 reads CASSFGLISGANVLTF. DNA of the CDR3: TGTGCCAGCAGCTTTGGTCTTATCTCTGGGGCCAACGTCCTGACTTTC.

At least ten counts were recorded for this clonotype. The V call is TRBV6-5, the J call TRBJ1-1; D possibly corresponds to TRBD1 (5 bases). This CDR3 is 12 amino acids long. Trimming shortened V by 2 bases and J by 8 bases, and 9 bases separated the two germline ends. CDR1 is MNHEY, CDR2 SVGAGI, per germline. In nucleotides, the CDR3 is TGTGCCAGCAGTTACCCCGGGGCCGAAGCTTTCTTT. Its translation: CASSYPGAEAFF.

Ten or more counts support this clonotype. The V gene is TRBV28, the J gene TRBJ2-1; 12 positions match TRBD1. The ends lost 6 bases at V and 7 bases at J; junction bases unmatched: 10. Germline V gene data show CDR1 as MDHEN and CDR2 as SYDVKM. The CDR3 contains 16 residues. The CDR3 reads CASSPPGQGAGNEQFF. The CDR3 DNA reads as TGTGCCAGCAGCCCCCCGGGACAGGGGGCAGGAAATGAGCAGTTCTTC.

This clonotype was recorded many times. V gene TRBV12-3 or TRBV12-4 combines with J gene TRBJ2-4; D gene uncertain. Trimming stripped 5 bases from V and 9 bases from J, with 8 bases between. The CDR3 loop spans 11 amino acids. The CDR3 here is CASSRSVIQYF. The CDR3 DNA sequence: TGTGCCAGCAGTCGGTCTGTCATTCAGTACTTC.

This clonotype was observed many times. The chain links TRBV27 to TRBJ2-7, with D uncertain. The CDR3 sequence is 14 residues long. Germline V gene lookup returns CDR1 MNHEY and CDR2 SMNVEV (reference sequence). Trimming pared 3 bases from V and 3 bases from J, leaving 12 bases between. The CDR3 is CASSLSSPYYEQYF. In nucleotides, the CDR3 is TGTGCCAGCAGTTTGTCCAGCCCGTACTACGAGCAGTACTTC.

This sequence joins TRBV20-1 and TRBJ2-7; D possibly corresponds to TRBD1 (5 bases). V was cut by 5 bases and J by 4 bases, with 12 bases left in between. CDR3 length: 12 amino acids. CDR1 is DFQATT and CDR2 is SNEGSKA in the germline V gene (reference sequence). The CDR3 is CSAQPDSYEQYF. The DNA for the CDR3 is TGCAGTGCTCAGCCAGACAGTTACGAGCAGTACTTC.

This clonotype was seen more than once but under ten times. CDR3 DNA: TGTGCCAGCAGTTTAGGGACCTTAGCGGGAGGGCCCCGATACTTC. It encodes CASSLGTLAGGPRYF. J is TRBJ2-5 and V is TRBV12-3 or TRBV12-4; 11 positions match TRBD2. CDR3 size: 15 residues. V trimming: 1 base; J trimming: 14 bases; junction bases outside the gene matches: 12.

The rearrangement joins TRBV5-1 to TRBJ2-2; maybe TRBD2 (6 bases). Germline V gene lookup returns CDR1 SGHRS and CDR2 YFSETQ. Trimming removed 1 base from V and 5 bases from J, with 18 bases in between. The length of the CDR3 is 17 residues. CDR3 loop: CASSLLETRLETGELFF. The CDR3 DNA reads TGCGCCAGCAGCTTGTTGGAGACTAGATTAGAAACCGGGGAGCTGTTTTTT.

J is TRBJ2-1 and V is TRBV29-1, with 8 bases lining up with TRBD2. V dropped 4 bases and J dropped 1; count of bases not matched to a gene: 9. CDR1 and CDR2 (germline): SQVTM, ANQGSEA. The CDR3 totals 16 residues. The CDR3 sequence: CSVGGREGPSYNEQFF. The CDR3 DNA follows: TGCAGCGTTGGGGGACGGGAGGGCCCGTCCTACAATGAGCAGTTCTTC.

Many counts were recorded for this clonotype. J is TRBJ2-1 and V is TRBV9; no reliable D call. The V gene's germline CDR1 is SGDLS and CDR2 YYNGEE. The CDR3 has 15 amino acids. With 0 bases removed from V and 0 bases from J, the gap between germline ends came to 7 bases. CDR3 DNA sequence: TGTGCCAGCAGCGTAGGGGCTTCCTCCTACAATGAGCAGTTCTTC. Its translation: CASSVGASSYNEQFF.